The 27 T cell receptor beta chains listed next were all sequenced from one sample in a study of shared clonotypes between healthy human individuals. Produced via immunoSEQ multiplex PCR; TCRdb's table is partial and in-frame only. The table shows a few million clones, with about 92% occurring only once. The sequencing input was naive CD4+ T cells sorted from blood. The subset here: CD45RA+ positively selected. These receptors came from a man aged 18-30 years in good health.

This clone was found once. The genes are TRBV19 and TRBJ2-1, with TRBD2 matching 8 bases. With V trimmed by 3 bases and J by 5 bases, 9 bases remained unmatched. The germline CDR1 and CDR2 sequences are LNHDA and SQIVND (reference sequence). There are 16 residues in the CDR3. In DNA, the CDR3 is TGTGCCAGTAGTATGGGTCTAGCGGGTTACGACAATGAGCAGTTCTTC. Translation gives CASSMGLAGYDNEQFF. The full variable domain, its missing parts supplied by reference TRBV19 and TRBJ2-1, is DGGITQSPKYLFRKEGQNVTLSCEQNLNHDAMYWYRQDPGQGLRLIYYSQIVNDFQKGDIAEGYSVSREKKESFPLTVTSAQKNPTAFYLCASSMGLAGYDNEQFFGPGTRLTVL.

The chain combines TRBV7-9 with TRBJ1-1; no clear D gene. Trimming stripped 5 bases from V and 11 bases from J, with 24 bases between. This CDR3 region has 15 residues. The germline gives CDR1 SEHNR, CDR2 FQNEAQ (reference sequence). CDR3 sequence (DNA): TGTGCCAGCAGCGAACCGACCACCTTCGGGGAGCACGCTTTCTTT. Translation: CASSEPTTFGEHAFF.

As regards this clone: The identical CDR3 is also encoded by other nucleotide sequences in the sample. This chain joins TRBV4-1 and TRBJ2-7; 13 bases are a match to TRBD2. The CDR3 contains 15 residues. V shed 6 bases, J shed 0 bases, and the junction held 2 bases outside the gene matches. Germline CDR1 reads MGHRA; CDR2 reads YSYEKL. The CDR3 sequence: CASSRTSGSSYEQYF. CDR3 nucleotides: TGCGCCAGCAGTCGGACTAGCGGGAGCTCCTACGAGCAGTACTTC.

This rearrangement joins TRBV7-2 to TRBJ2-5; TRBD2 agrees at 15 bases. This CDR3 is built from 16 residues. CDR1 and CDR2 from the germline V gene are SGHTA and FQGNSA. The V segment lost 4 bases and the J segment 7 bases; nucleotides outside the gene matches: 7. CDR3 coding DNA: TGTGCCAGCAGCTCCCAGGGGACTAGCGGGGGGTGGACCCAGTACTTC. Protein product: CASSSQGTSGGWTQYF.

DNA of the CDR3: TGTGCCAGCAGCTCCTCCCGCGCTAGCGCCTACAATGAGCAGTTCTTC. Protein sequence: CASSSSRASAYNEQFF. J is TRBJ2-1 and V is TRBV7-2; weak D call: TRBD2 (6 bases). Trimming shortened V by 4 bases and J by 2 bases, and 15 bases separated the two germline ends. CDR3 length: 16 amino acids. In germline, CDR1 is SGHTA, CDR2 FQGNSA. Using reference TRBV7-2 and TRBJ2-1 for the parts outside the CDR3, the full variable domain is GAGVSQSPSNKVTEKGKDVELRCDPISGHTALYWYRQSLGQGLEFLIYFQGNSAPDKSGLPSDRFSAERTGGSVSTLTIQRTQQEDSAVYLCASSSSRASAYNEQFFGPGTRLTVL.

The table lists this clone with a count of one. The rearrangement links TRBV18 to TRBJ2-1; 11 bases agree with TRBD2. The CDR3 covers 19 residues. Germline trimming cut 0 bases from V and 6 bases from J; bases unmatched to any gene: 13. Per germline, CDR1 KGHSH and CDR2 LQKENI. CDR3 in DNA: TGTGCCAGCTCACCACCTCTTAGCGGGGGGGCCCCCATTCGCAATGAGCAGTTCTTC. The encoded protein is CASSPPLSGGAPIRNEQFF. Supplemented by reference TRBV18 and TRBJ2-1, the full variable domain reads NAGVMQNPRHLVRRRGQEARLRCSPMKGHSHVYWYRQLPEEGLKFMVYLQKENIIDESGMPKERFSAEFPKEGPSILRIQQVVRGDSAAYFCASSPPLSGGAPIRNEQFFGPGTRLTVL.

V is TRBV4-3 and J is TRBJ2-5, with no clear D. From germline, CDR1 is LGHNA and CDR2 YSLEER. The CDR3 is 16 residues long. Deletions cut 3 bases from V and 2 bases from J, with 16 bases between. CDR3 DNA sequence: TGCGCCAGCAGCCATTCGAGGTCGGCTAGACAAGAGACCCAGTACTTC. Translation gives CASSHSRSARQETQYF.

V and J are TRBV7-6 and TRBJ1-2; 11 bases agree with TRBD1. Losses at the gene ends were 5 bases for V and 6 bases for J; bases not matched to a gene: 2. The CDR3 runs 13 residues. Germline V gene data show CDR1 as SGHVS and CDR2 as FNYEAQ. The CDR3 protein is CASSKGQGDGYTF. The CDR3 bases are TGTGCCAGCAGCAAGGGACAGGGGGATGGCTACACCTTC.

This chain uses TRBV5-6 with TRBJ1-5; 8 bases map to TRBD1. This CDR3 is built from 15 residues. Germline V gene sequence: CDR1 SGHDT, CDR2 YYEEEE. V was pared by 0 bases and J by 6 bases, with 5 bases of the junction left unmatched. Here the CDR3 reads CASSLAGGGRQPQHF. The CDR3 bases are TGTGCCAGCAGCTTGGCAGGGGGCGGGCGTCAGCCCCAGCATTTT. Based on the CDR3 plus reference TRBV5-6 and TRBJ1-5, the full variable domain is DAGVTQSPTHLIKTRGQQVTLRCSPKSGHDTVSWYQQALGQGPQFIFQYYEEEERQRGNFPDRFSGHQFPNYSSELNVNALLLGDSALYLCASSLAGGGRQPQHFGDGTRLSIL.

The chain employs TRBV2 and TRBJ1-3, with 8 bases identical to TRBD1. V was pared by 6 bases and J by 6 bases, with 4 bases of the junction left unmatched. This CDR3 contains 13 residues. In germline, CDR1 is SNHLY, CDR2 FYNNEI. This CDR3 is CASRGQVENTIYF. The CDR3 nucleotides are TGTGCCAGCAGGGGACAGGTGGAAAACACCATATATTTT.

The V call is TRBV6-6, the J call TRBJ1-6; TRBD1 matches 8 bases. Looked up from germline, CDR1 is MNHNY and CDR2 is SVGAGI (reference sequence). Trimming removed 5 bases from V and 13 bases from J; junction bases left unmatched: 4. This CDR3 comprises 12 residues. The CDR3 spells CASSRTGNPLHF. CDR3 nucleotides: TGTGCCAGCAGTCGGACAGGGAACCCCCTCCACTTT.

This clone has a handful of counts. This specimen includes other DNA sequences encoding the same CDR3. The chain recombines TRBV10-3 with TRBJ1-6; TRBD1 agrees at 10 bases. CDR3 size: 15 residues. The V and J ends lost 0 bases and 9 bases, in that order; junction bases with no gene match: 2. CDR1 is ENHRY and CDR2 is SYGVKD in the germline V gene. CDR3 amino acids: CAISESGQGSSPLHF. The CDR3 coding sequence is TGTGCCATCAGTGAGTCGGGACAGGGGAGTTCACCCCTCCACTTT.

This rearrangement joins TRBV4-1 to TRBJ2-3, with D unclear. The CDR3 is made up of 12 amino acids. The V end lost 4 bases, the J end lost 6 bases, and 8 bases lay between the germline ends. CDR1 and CDR2 from the germline V gene are MGHRA and YSYEKL. This chain's CDR3 is CASSRPTDTQYF. Written as DNA, the CDR3 is TGCGCCAGCAGCCGCCCAACTGATACGCAGTATTTT.

In its sample, this clone was seen a few times. Other DNA sequences in this specimen translate into the identical CDR3. The V and J genes are TRBV10-1 and TRBJ1-1; D is uncertain. Germline lookup yields CDR1 WNHNN and CDR2 SYGVQD (reference sequence). V lost 2 bases and J lost 6, with 10 bases in between. This CDR3 is built from 13 residues. The CDR3 DNA reads TGCGCCAGCAGTGAGAGAGGATCTGCTGAAGCTTTCTTT. It yields the protein CASSERGSAEAFF.

This chain uses TRBV7-6 with TRBJ1-6, with D maybe TRBD1 (5 bases). Looked up from germline, CDR1 is SGHVS and CDR2 is FNYEAQ. The ends were cut back, 0 bases at V and 9 bases at J, with 15 bases in the middle. The CDR3 is made up of 16 amino acids. CDR3 amino acids: CASSLAGDARSSPLHF. The CDR3 DNA reads as TGTGCCAGCAGCTTAGCCGGGGACGCCAGGAGTTCACCCCTCCACTTT.

This chain connects TRBV5-4 to TRBJ1-3; D call uncertain. CDR3 length: 18 amino acids. The V gene's germline CDR1 is SGHNT and CDR2 YYREEE (reference sequence). V was cut by 4 bases and J by 0 bases, with 20 bases left in between. CDR3 nucleotide sequence: TGTGCCAGCAGCCTACATAAAAGGTTCCGTCTCTCTGGAAACACCATATATTTT. Translation: CASSLHKRFRLSGNTIYF.

This sequence joins TRBV6-1 and TRBJ2-1, with D maybe TRBD2 (5 bases). Germline V gene lookup returns CDR1 MNHNS and CDR2 SASEGT. The CDR3 contains 15 residues. Trimming removed 6 bases at V and 1 base at J, with 13 bases between. The CDR3 DNA is TGTGCCAGCAGCCCCGTCGGGGTTTCCTACAATGAGCAGTTCTTC. This translates into CASSPVGVSYNEQFF.

The chain recombines TRBV9 with TRBJ2-7, with 8 nucleotides matching TRBD2. V lost 1 base to trimming and J lost 6 bases; unmatched junction nucleotides: 6. Germline lookup yields CDR1 SGDLS and CDR2 YYNGEE. This CDR3 has 14 amino acids. The DNA for the CDR3 is TGTGCCAGCAGCGTAAGAAGCGGGGGCGGCGAGCAGTACTTC. It translates to CASSVRSGGGEQYF.

The chain is built from TRBV6-6 and TRBJ1-2, with a tentative D call TRBD1 (5 bases). V lost 2 bases, J lost 4 bases, and 8 bases lay in between. Germline lookup yields CDR1 MNHNY and CDR2 SVGAGI (reference sequence). There are 13 residues in the CDR3. CDR3 in amino acids: CASSYLDSYGYTF. CDR3 in DNA: TGTGCCAGCAGTTACCTCGACAGCTATGGCTACACCTTC.

The chain has TRBV6-1 and TRBJ1-4; D unclear. V was shortened by 8 bases and J by 2 bases, with 12 bases between the two germline ends. The germline V gene encodes CDR1 MNHNS and CDR2 SASEGT. This CDR3 region has 14 residues. The CDR3 spells CASCPTGTNEKLFF. In DNA, the CDR3 is TGTGCCAGCTGCCCTACTGGGACTAATGAAAAACTGTTTTTT.

The rearrangement uses TRBV29-1 and TRBJ2-2; D is ambiguous. The germline V gene has CDR1 SQVTM and CDR2 ANQGSEA. The V gene lost 1 base and the J gene lost 6 bases, with 9 bases spanning the gap. CDR3 length: 13 amino acids. The CDR3: CSVEGTKSGELFF. The CDR3 DNA is TGCAGCGTTGAAGGGACCAAATCCGGGGAGCTGTTTTTT.

The chain combines TRBV5-6 with TRBJ1-5; a possible D gene is TRBD1 (5 bases). Germline values: CDR1 SGHDT, CDR2 YYEEEE. This CDR3 is built from 14 residues. V lost 2 bases to trimming and J lost 3 bases, with 9 bases between them. The chain's CDR3 is CASSFRGINQPQHF. The CDR3 DNA follows: TGTGCCAGCAGCTTTAGGGGAATCAATCAGCCCCAGCATTTT.

The gene calls are TRBV2 and TRBJ2-2; the match to TRBD1 covers 7 bases. CDR1 and CDR2 (germline): SNHLY, FYNNEI. The CDR3 covers 14 residues. The junction had 7 bases not matched to a gene; V was cut back by 5 bases and J by 7 bases. The DNA of the CDR3 is TGTGCCAGCAGTCTTCAGGGGGATGGCGGGGAGCTGTTTTTT. Its translation is CASSLQGDGGELFF.

The rearrangement joins TRBV29-1 to TRBJ2-7, with 12 bases fitting TRBD1. The CDR3 is 15 residues long. Germline CDR1 is SQVTM and CDR2 is ANQGSEA. Germline trimming cut 0 bases from V and 7 bases from J; bases unmatched to any gene: 7. The CDR3 DNA is TGCAGCGTTGAAGAACCGGGACAGGGGGCCCAGGAGCAGTACTTC. Amino acid sequence: CSVEEPGQGAQEQYF.

This clone was seen a few times. The gene calls are TRBV6-5 and TRBJ1-1; unclear D gene. V was pared by 6 bases and J by 5 bases, with 7 bases between. The CDR3 loop spans 11 amino acids. From germline, CDR1 is MNHEY and CDR2 SVGAGI. Here the CDR3 DNA reads TGTGCCAGCAGATTACAAACTGAAGCTTTCTTT. Its translation is CASRLQTEAFF.

The chain joins TRBV5-4 to TRBJ2-1; D tentatively reads TRBD1 or TRBD2 (6 bases each). V was cut by 5 bases and J by 9 bases, with 21 bases left in between. Germline CDR1 SGHNT, CDR2 YYREEE (reference sequence). This CDR3 contains 15 residues. CDR3 sequence (DNA): TGTGCCAGCAGACAGGGACTCACAGAAGCGGGTGAGCAGTTCTTC. Protein sequence: CASRQGLTEAGEQFF.

This clone showed up just once. The chain employs TRBV7-2 and TRBJ1-4; TRBD1 matches 8 bases. Trimming took 1 base from V and 6 from J; bases not matched to a gene: 4. This CDR3 is built from 15 residues. Germline values: CDR1 SGHTA, CDR2 FQGNSA. The CDR3 sequence is CASSLVAGGYEKLFF. In nucleotides, the CDR3 is TGTGCCAGCAGCTTAGTGGCAGGGGGCTATGAAAAACTGTTTTTT. Drawing the rest from reference TRBV7-2 and TRBJ1-4, the complete variable domain is GAGVSQSPSNKVTEKGKDVELRCDPISGHTALYWYRQSLGQGLEFLIYFQGNSAPDKSGLPSDRFSAERTGGSVSTLTIQRTQQEDSAVYLCASSLVAGGYEKLFFGSGTQLSVL.